One T cell receptor (beta chain) is described in this entry. This CDR3 comprises 14 residues. CDR1 is KGHSH and CDR2 is LQKENI in the germline V gene. Trimming cost V 3 bases and J 2 bases, with 10 bases left between them. The data derive from a study of T cells after yellow fever vaccination. TCRdb fed the 5' RACE reads into MiXCR, producing one record per CDR3 protein. The sample has a few hundred thousand distinct CDR3 sequences, around 4% seen once. This TCR was sampled from a man aged 18 to 30 who received the YFV17D yellow fever vaccine. This chain uses TRBV18 with TRBJ2-5; no firm D call. The sequenced sample was PBMCs, obtained on the day of the yellow fever booster vaccination. CDR3 DNA: TGTGCCAGCTCACCGGGTAGACAACAAGAGACCCAGTACTTC. Its translation: CASSPGRQQETQYF.